This record looks at one T cell receptor (beta chain) sequence and its context. The antigen remains unidentified. The data originate from a study of vaccination and CD4 T cells after COVID-19. Study in general: Median time from COVID diagnosis to post-COVID sampling was under 120 days (35 to 161). Overlapping spike pools from SARS-CoV-2 and HCoV-NL63, HCoV-OC43 and HCoV-229E served as culture stimuli. Findings of the study overall: Among convalescent patients, a median about 84% of reactive clones emerged only after vaccination.

Noted treatment: roughly ten-day PBMC culture with coronavirus spike peptide pools or control peptides (ViraFEST assay). Oncomine TCR Beta short-read sequencing was applied to DNA from cultured CD4+ T cells. Cultures of CD4+ T cells served as the source for extracting genomic DNA. TCRdb reprocessed the PCR reads via MiXCR and lists one record per CDR3 protein. Among some 7,700 distinct CDR3 sequences listed, about 70% were seen once. J lost 8 bases, V lost 4 bases, and 5 bases had no gene match. The CDR3 has 15 amino acids. Germline-derived CDR1 and CDR2 are SEHNR and FQNEAQ (reference sequence). This clonotype was sampled from a human donor with COVID-19. V gene TRBV7-9 combines with J gene TRBJ1-6; 10 positions match TRBD1. The source material was cultured CD4+ T cells from blood, sampled after SARS-CoV-2 vaccination. In DNA, the CDR3 is TGTGCCAGCAGCTCCCAGGGACAGGGGCATTCACCCCTCCACTTT. It specifies CASSSQGQGHSPLHF.